This T cell receptor beta chain was captured by sequencing in a study of T-cell memory formation after mild COVID-19. Study information: The study found TCR clusters largely donor specific. General study results and limits: CD4/CD8 balance held among clones contracting day 15 to 85, and later expanders leaned CD4+.

A remark on this clonotype: The antigen remains undetermined.

Germline V lookup: CDR1 MGHRA, CDR2 YSYEKL. With 2 bases clipped from V and 5 bases from J, the junction kept 6 bases outside the gene matches. CDR3 length equals 15 residues. Constant-segment primers were used for 5'RACE, and the resulting TCR alpha and TCR beta cDNA libraries carried sample barcodes and UMIs. Each CDR3 protein gets one entry after TCRdb re-called the 5' RACE reads with MiXCR. The data contain 450,000 to 650,000 distinct CDR3 sequences, about a fifth of them singletons. Sequencing input: PBMCs or a T cell subset sorted from them (not recorded which). The source of this sequence is an adult woman who had mild COVID-19 (a few samples of this study predate the infection). Cell type and time point are not known. This chain connects TRBV4-1 to TRBJ1-1; 9 bases match TRBD1. The CDR3 here is CASSQMGTGTTEAFF. As DNA, the CDR3 is TGCGCCAGCAGCCAAATGGGGACAGGGACAACTGAAGCTTTCTTT.